The clone carrying this TCR beta chain has a handful of counts. At one end, the junction sequence differs from germline, possibly due to a read error. These data come from a study of blood T cells in healthy people across ages. The wider study: There was about one barcoded beta molecule captured by template switching per two T cells.

The CDR3 is made up of 14 amino acids. CDR1 DFQATT and CDR2 SNEGSKA come from the germline V gene (reference sequence). Through a sample-barcoded 5' primer and a J-beta primer mix, a second PCR was run for roughly 7 to 11 cycles. One entry per CDR3 protein results from TCRdb running MiXCR on the 5' RACE reads. Here the sample spans approximately 1.5 million distinct CDR3 sequences, almost 35% being singletons. Sequenced sample: blood. The origin of this receptor is a woman in her 30s in good health. The chain joins TRBV20-1 to TRBJ2-5; either TRBD1 or TRBD2 may fit D (5 bases each). CDR3 sequence: CGAARWGSEGTQYF. The CDR3 DNA sequence: TGCGGTGCTGCCCGATGGGGGAGCGAAGGGACCCAGTACTTC.